Listed here are 25 T cell receptor beta chains from one sample, sequenced in a study of blood T cells in healthy people across ages. Together with a sample-barcoded 5' primer, a J-beta primer mix was included in a second PCR lasting roughly 6 to 12 cycles. MiXCR, applied by TCRdb to the 5' RACE reads, yields one record per CDR3 protein. The repertoire holds 550,000 to 800,000 distinct CDR3 sequences, with approximately 29% as singletons. The sequencing input was blood. The receptors were sampled from a woman of 80 years or more in good health.

This clonotype showed up many times. This chain joins TRBV3-1 and TRBJ2-3; maybe TRBD2 (7 bases). Trimming left V 1 base short and J 5 bases short, with 16 bases between. Looked up from germline, CDR1 is LGHDT and CDR2 is YNNKEL (reference sequence). CDR3 length: 16 residues. The CDR3 nucleotides are TGTGCCAGCAGCCAAGGTCGGGGGGCGGGTAGAGATACGCAGTATTTT. Translating gives CASSQGRGAGRDTQYF.

This clonotype was seen many times. The chain combines TRBV6-5 with TRBJ2-3; a possible D gene is TRBD1 (5 bases). Per the germline V gene, CDR1 is MNHEY and CDR2 is SVGAGI. Trimming pared 5 bases from V and 1 base from J, leaving 13 bases between. The CDR3 totals 15 residues. The CDR3 DNA follows: TGTGCCAGCAGTACCTCTGGGGCCCGCACAGATACGCAGTATTTT. It codes for CASSTSGARTDTQYF.

This clonotype appeared once. Being one base from a much bigger clone, this may be a read error. The CDR3 is CAGSLRGANVPTF. CDR3 in DNA: TGTGCCGGATCACTGCGAGGGGCCAACGTCCCGACTTTC. The chain recombines TRBV28 with TRBJ2-6; D tentatively fits TRBD1 or TRBD2 (5 bases each). Per germline, CDR1 MDHEN and CDR2 SYDVKM. CDR3 length: 13 amino acids.

The rearrangement uses TRBV7-9 and TRBJ1-2; possible D gene TRBD1, 5 bases. CDR1 is SEHNR and CDR2 is FQNEAQ in the germline V gene (reference sequence). The V gene lost 5 bases and the J gene lost 4 bases, with 17 bases spanning the gap. The CDR3 length is 15 residues. CDR3 loop: CASSGGQGPFYGYTF. For the CDR3, the DNA is TGTGCCAGCAGCGGTGGCCAGGGACCCTTCTATGGCTACACCTTC.

This clonotype showed up many times. The J gene is TRBJ2-1, the V gene TRBV6-2 or TRBV6-3, with 7 bases lining up with TRBD1. The germline CDR1 and CDR2 sequences are MNHEY and SVGEGT. This CDR3 contains 12 residues. The V and J ends lost 11 bases and 9 bases, in that order; junction bases with no gene match: 10. CDR3 nucleotide sequence: TGTGCCGGCAATACAGGGGTGGGTGAGCAGTTCTTC. Protein product: CAGNTGVGEQFF.

This clonotype was recorded a few times. This chain joins TRBV5-1 and TRBJ1-4; D possibly corresponds to TRBD1 (5 bases). CDR3 length equals 16 residues. The V gene's germline CDR1 is SGHRS and CDR2 YFSETQ. Trimming removed 1 base at V and 7 bases at J, with 17 bases between. CDR3 protein: CASSLLGDRFREKLFF. Here the CDR3 DNA reads TGCGCCAGCAGCTTGCTAGGGGACCGTTTTCGTGAAAAACTGTTTTTT.

This clonotype was observed at least ten times. The rearrangement joins TRBV6-1 to TRBJ2-3; perhaps TRBD1 as D (5 bases). The germline V gene encodes CDR1 MNHNS and CDR2 SASEGT. The CDR3 runs to 16 residues. The V gene lost 10 bases and the J gene lost 3 bases, with 23 bases spanning the gap. The DNA for the CDR3 is TGTGCCACCAGCAACCCCAGGGCATCTTATACAGATACGCAGTATTTT. Protein product: CATSNPRASYTDTQYF.

This clonotype was recorded many times. The chain couples TRBV28 to TRBJ2-1, with 7 bases lining up with TRBD1. Germline V CDR1 and CDR2: MDHEN, SYDVKM. With V trimmed by 3 bases and J by 3 bases, 8 bases remained unmatched. The CDR3 runs to 16 residues. CDR3 DNA sequence: TGTGCCAGCAGTTTCGAGGGGGCAGGGGGCTACAATGAGCAGTTCTTC. Protein sequence: CASSFEGAGGYNEQFF.

This clonotype has at least ten counts. CDR3 nucleotides: TGCAGCGTTGAGACCGGAGGCTATGGCTACACCTTC. Translated: CSVETGGYGYTF. The chain joins TRBV29-1 to TRBJ1-2; D gene ambiguous. Trimming pared 3 bases from V and 4 bases from J, leaving 9 bases between. Germline lookup yields CDR1 SQVTM and CDR2 ANQGSEA. The CDR3 is 12 amino acids.

This clonotype was counted many times. This chain uses TRBV5-1 with TRBJ2-3; D perhaps matches TRBD1 (5 bases). V was cut by 0 bases and J by 3 bases, with 11 bases left in between. The CDR3 spans 15 residues. The germline V gene has CDR1 SGHRS and CDR2 YFSETQ. The CDR3, as DNA: TGCGCCAGCAGCTTGGCAGGGTCTTGGACAGATACGCAGTATTTT. Its translation: CASSLAGSWTDTQYF.

This chain connects TRBV9 to TRBJ2-7; unclear D gene. The V end lost 0 bases, the J end lost 1 base, and 8 bases lay between the germline ends. CDR3 length equals 14 residues. Per germline, CDR1 SGDLS and CDR2 YYNGEE. The CDR3 is CASSVGHGSYEQYF. The CDR3 nucleotides are TGTGCCAGCAGCGTAGGTCACGGATCCTACGAGCAGTACTTC.

This clonotype appeared a few times. The chain uses TRBV11-2 and TRBJ2-2; the D is unclear. CDR1 and CDR2 from the germline V gene are SGHAT and FQNNGV. V was shortened by 1 base and J by 3 bases, with 9 bases between the two germline ends. CDR3 length: 15 residues. CDR3 loop: CASSLGSLDTGELFF. CDR3 nucleotide sequence: TGTGCCAGCAGCTTAGGTAGCTTAGACACCGGGGAGCTGTTTTTT. The full variable domain, with the rest looked up from reference TRBV11-2 and TRBJ2-2, is EAGVAQSPRYKIIEKRQSVAFWCNPISGHATLYWYQQILGQGPKLLIQFQNNGVVDDSQLPKDRFSAERLKGVDSTLKIQPAKLEDSAVYLCASSLGSLDTGELFFGEGSRLTVL.

The rearrangement links TRBV20-1 to TRBJ2-2; no definite D call. V was clipped by 5 bases and J by 5 bases, with 12 bases between them. The CDR3 totals 13 residues. Germline V gives CDR1 DFQATT, CDR2 SNEGSKA (reference sequence). The DNA for the CDR3 is TGCAGTGCTGTCGAGCTCGTTACCGGGGAGCTGTTTTTT. Protein: CSAVELVTGELFF.

Notes on this clonotype: A much larger clonotype is one base distant, so this may be a read error. J is TRBJ1-2 and V is TRBV6-2 or TRBV6-3; maybe TRBD1 (5 bases). There are 14 residues in the CDR3. Germline lookup yields CDR1 MNHEY and CDR2 SVGEGT. In nucleotides, the CDR3 is TGTGCCGGCAGTTACTCGTTCAGGGACTATGGCTACACCTTC. It specifies CAGSYSFRDYGYTF.

As concerns this clonotype: A read error may be the cause here, since a much bigger clone is one base away. This chain connects TRBV6-1 to TRBJ2-7; possible D gene TRBD2, 6 bases. Germline loops: CDR1 MNHNS, CDR2 SASEGT. This CDR3 region has 15 residues. The V end was cut by 6 bases, the J end by 0 bases, with 15 bases between. CDR3 DNA: TGTGCCAGCAGAGGTGACGGGGGAAGCTCCTACGAGCAGTACTTC. Amino acid sequence: CASRGDGGSSYEQYF.

The genes are TRBV10-3 and TRBJ2-3; TRBD2 matches 11 bases. With 6 bases clipped from V and 5 bases from J, the junction kept 7 bases outside the gene matches. Germline CDR1 ENHRY, CDR2 SYGVKD. The CDR3 has 15 amino acids. The CDR3 region has the DNA TGTGCCATCAGGGATGGCCTAGCGGGGGGAGATACGCAGTATTTT. Residues: CAIRDGLAGGDTQYF.

Comment on this clonotype: The limits of the CDR3 on the DNA are not certain, so only TCRdb's listed CDR3 is given. This chain links TRBV7-8 with TRBJ2-5; the table names TRBD2, a call not compared with the DNA. Germline CDR1 and CDR2: SGHVS and FQNEAQ. The CDR3 has 15 amino acids, counting both end residues. The CDR3 loop is CASSLSLRTRETQYF.

This chain joins TRBV29-1 and TRBJ1-2, with TRBD1 as a possible D gene (6 bases). Germline V CDR1 and CDR2: SQVTM, ANQGSEA. Trimming stripped 4 bases from V and 3 bases from J, with 15 bases between. The CDR3 has 14 amino acids. Here the CDR3 DNA reads TGCAGCGTTGTGGCAGGGGCGCGAGACTATGGCTACACCTTC. Protein: CSVVAGARDYGYTF.

This clonotype was picked up many times. This chain joins TRBV7-9 and TRBJ1-6; D not resolved. Looked up from germline, CDR1 is SEHNR and CDR2 is FQNEAQ (reference sequence). V was cut by 6 bases and J by 7 bases, with 16 bases left in between. The CDR3 loop spans 15 amino acids. Written as DNA, the CDR3 is TGTGCCAGCAGGTTGGGTGCCGGGGAAAATTCACCCCTCCACTTT. Amino acid sequence: CASRLGAGENSPLHF.

This sequence joins TRBV5-1 and TRBJ2-5, with D perhaps TRBD1 (6 bases). This CDR3 spans 14 amino acids. V lost 4 bases and J lost 1, with 11 bases in between. Per the germline V gene, CDR1 is SGHRS and CDR2 is YFSETQ. For the CDR3, the DNA is TGCGCCAGCAGCCTGGGGGCCAGCCAAGAGACCCAGTACTTC. This encodes CASSLGASQETQYF.

This clonotype was found many times. This rearrangement joins TRBV12-3 or TRBV12-4 to TRBJ2-7, with D perhaps being TRBD1 or TRBD2 (5 bases each). CDR3 length: 14 residues. The V and J ends lost 4 bases and 2 bases respectively, with 12 bases between them. The CDR3 coding sequence is TGTGCCAGCAGTTGGGGGTACTCAACCTACGAGCAGTACTTC. Amino acid sequence: CASSWGYSTYEQYF.

This chain uses TRBV7-9 with TRBJ1-1, with D possibly being TRBD1 (5 bases). Trimming left V 6 bases short and J 10 bases short, with 18 bases between. The CDR3 covers 13 residues. CDR1 and CDR2 (germline): SEHNR, FQNEAQ (reference sequence). CDR3 in amino acids: CASSPPAGSRAFF. CDR3 nucleotide sequence: TGTGCCAGCAGTCCCCCGGCAGGGTCACGAGCTTTCTTT.

The chain couples TRBV20-1 to TRBJ2-1; 9 bases are shared with TRBD2. V gave up 0 bases and J gave up 8 bases; unmatched junction bases: 8. Germline values: CDR1 DFQATT, CDR2 SNEGSKA (reference sequence). The CDR3 runs 15 residues. Here the CDR3 DNA reads TGCAGTGCTAGAGATCCATCTAGCGGGGAAGATGAGCAGTTCTTC. It codes for CSARDPSSGEDEQFF.

This clonotype was recorded at least ten times. The chain carries TRBV7-9 and TRBJ1-2, with TRBD1 identical over 9 bases. There are 15 residues in the CDR3. Unmatched junction bases numbered 9, after V lost 6 bases and J lost 4 bases. Per the germline V gene, CDR1 is SEHNR and CDR2 is FQNEAQ (reference sequence). CDR3 residues: CASSFTGGISYGYTF. The CDR3 bases are TGTGCCAGCAGTTTTACAGGGGGCATCTCCTATGGCTACACCTTC.

This clonotype was counted ten times or more. This rearrangement joins TRBV29-1 to TRBJ2-3; D might be TRBD1 or TRBD2, each matching 6 bases. Germline loops: CDR1 SQVTM, CDR2 ANQGSEA. Between the trimmed V and J ends, which lost 5 bases and 0 bases, there was a span of 15 bases. The CDR3 is 15 residues long. CDR3 protein: CSVRKGGGSTDTQYF. In DNA, the CDR3 is TGCAGCGTTCGGAAAGGAGGGGGGAGCACAGATACGCAGTATTTT.